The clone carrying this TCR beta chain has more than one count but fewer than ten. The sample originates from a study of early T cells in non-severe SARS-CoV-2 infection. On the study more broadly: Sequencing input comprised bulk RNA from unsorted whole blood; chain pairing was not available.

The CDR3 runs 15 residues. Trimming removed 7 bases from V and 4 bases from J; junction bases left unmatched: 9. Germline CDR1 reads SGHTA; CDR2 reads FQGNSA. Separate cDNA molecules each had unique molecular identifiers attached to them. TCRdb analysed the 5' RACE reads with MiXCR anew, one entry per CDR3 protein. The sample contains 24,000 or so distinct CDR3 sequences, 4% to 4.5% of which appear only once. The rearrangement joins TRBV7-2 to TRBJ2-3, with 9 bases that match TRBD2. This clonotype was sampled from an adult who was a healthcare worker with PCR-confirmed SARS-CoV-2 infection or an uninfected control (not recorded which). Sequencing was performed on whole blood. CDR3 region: CASKLLAGTSDTQYF. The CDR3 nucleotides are TGTGCCAGCAAACTGCTAGCGGGAACCTCAGATACGCAGTATTTT.